This T cell receptor (beta chain) was recovered during a study of CD8 T cells in ankylosing spondylitis. With regard to this clonotype: Its matching antigen is unknown.

The germline V gene encodes CDR1 MNHEY and CDR2 SMNVEV (reference sequence). This CDR3 comprises 16 residues. V lost 8 bases and J lost 8, with 24 bases in between. Study conclusions and caveats: A motif in TCR beta, a set of under 10 highly homologous variants, appeared characteristic of ankylosing spondylitis blood. Enrichment of disease-linked clones was reportedly significant in matched ankylosing spondylitis synovial fluid. Disease-linked clones were CD8+ and relatively rare in peripheral blood.

Scientists made TCR beta libraries using quantitative 5'-RACE with molecular barcodes. TCRdb independently ran MiXCR on the 5' RACE reads; one entry per CDR3 protein. The sample records about 130,000 distinct CDR3 sequences, about 15% being singletons. Sequenced material: blood, either unsorted or a sorted T cell fraction (not recorded which). This chain links TRBV27 with TRBJ1-4, with D perhaps matching TRBD1 (5 bases). This receptor was taken from a male donor with ankylosing spondylitis. CDR3 sequence reads: CASGNGRGRAGEKLFF. The DNA of the CDR3 is TGTGCCAGCGGAAACGGCAGAGGCAGGGCAGGAGAAAAACTGTTTTTT.